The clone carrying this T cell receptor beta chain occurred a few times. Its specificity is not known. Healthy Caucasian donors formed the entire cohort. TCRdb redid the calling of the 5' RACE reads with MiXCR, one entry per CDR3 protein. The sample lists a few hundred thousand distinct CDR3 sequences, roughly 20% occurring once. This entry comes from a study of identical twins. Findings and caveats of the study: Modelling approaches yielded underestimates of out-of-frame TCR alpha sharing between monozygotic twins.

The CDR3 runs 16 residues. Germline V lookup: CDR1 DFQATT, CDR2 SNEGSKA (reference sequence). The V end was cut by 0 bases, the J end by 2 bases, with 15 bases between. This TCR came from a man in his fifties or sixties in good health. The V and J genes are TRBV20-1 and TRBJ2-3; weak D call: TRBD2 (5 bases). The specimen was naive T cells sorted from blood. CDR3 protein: CSARDVRLTDTDTQYF. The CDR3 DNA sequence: TGCAGTGCTAGAGATGTCCGACTAACAGACACAGATACGCAGTATTTT.